This entry concerns a single T cell receptor beta chain. The source of the sample is a study of blood T cell repertoires in COVID-19. The CDR3 runs to 13 residues. CDR1 is LGHDT, CDR2 YNNKEL, per germline (reference sequence). The ends were cut back, 2 bases at V and 6 bases at J, with 10 bases in the middle. Only in-frame clones appear in the TCRdb table, and some are missing; sequencing was by immunoSEQ multiplex PCR. The sample shows approximately 150,000 clones, 75% to 90% of them seen only once. The sequencing sample was made of PBMCs or T cells enriched from blood (not recorded which). The chain has TRBV3-1 (or the pseudogene TRBV3-2) and TRBJ1-2; D gene ambiguous. This sequence originates from a woman aged 40 to 50 who had been exposed to COVID-19. The CDR3 reads CASSQQVTDGYTF. In DNA, the CDR3 is TGTGCCAGCAGCCAACAGGTTACGGATGGCTACACCTTC.